Listed below are T cell receptor beta chains from one sample, sequenced in a study of shared clonotypes between healthy human individuals. TCRdb's copy holds only in-frame clones and misses some; the assay was immunoSEQ multiplex PCR. The sample shows some 630,000 clones, 72% of them seen only once. The sample consisted of memory CD4+ T cells sorted from blood. The receptors derive from a woman in her thirties in good health. Both conserved end residues are part of each CDR3. D genes are given only for firm matches. The size entry is marked missing in some rows and otherwise reads once, few, many or a size class.

>TRBV29-1|TRBJ1-3|.|.
TGCAGCGCCTGGAGCTCTGGAAACACCATATATTTT
CSAWSSGNTIYF
>TRBV25-1|TRBJ2-6|.|.
TGTGCCACCGAATCCGAGGGATCTGGGGCCAACGTCCTGACTTTC
CATESEGSGANVLTF
>TRBV5-1|TRBJ1-1|.|.
TGCGCCAGCAGCTCAACGGGTCGGGCAAACACTGAAGCTTTCTTT
CASSSTGRANTEAFF
>TRBV28|TRBJ1-1|.|.
TGTGCCAGCAGTTTATGGGGGACCGCCTACGGCACTGAAGCTTTCTTT
CASSLWGTAYGTEAFF
>TRBV5-1|TRBJ2-3|.|.
TGCGCCAGCAGCCTCAAGCTCACCACCGACAGTACCACAGATACGCAGTATTTT
CASSLKLTTDSTTDTQYF
>TRBV19|TRBJ2-6|.|.
TGTGCCAGTAGCCAAAGGGGTCGGGGTGGGGCCAACGTCCTGACTTTC
CASSQRGRGGANVLTF
>TRBV5-1|TRBJ1-2|.|.
TGCGCCAGCAGCTTGACGGGGCAAAATGGAGCGTATGGCTACACCTTC
CASSLTGQNGAYGYTF
>TRBV7-2|TRBJ2-7|.|.
TGTGCCAGCAGCTGGGAGGGGGACAGTTACTACGAGCAGTACTTC
CASSWEGDSYYEQYF
>TRBV28|TRBJ2-2|.|.
TGTGCCAGCAGTGTAGGTCAAGGAGTGTTTGGGGAGCTGTTTTTT
CASSVGQGVFGELFF
>TRBV27|TRBJ1-5|.|TRBD1
TGTGCCAGCAGTTTCCTGACAGGGGGGCAGCCCCAGCATTTT
CASSFLTGGQPQHF
>TRBV30|TRBJ1-1|.|.
TGTGCCTCAACCGAACACCAGAACACTGAAGCTTTCTTT
CASTEHQNTEAFF
>TRBV9|TRBJ2-5|.|.
TGTGCCAGCAGCGTTGGGACAAAGCGACAAGAGACCCAGTACTTC
CASSVGTKRQETQYF
>TRBV14|TRBJ2-7|once|TRBD2
TGTGCCCGCAGCCAAGGACTAGCGGGATCCTACGAGCAGTACTTC
CARSQGLAGSYEQYF
>TRBV27|TRBJ2-5|few|.
TGTGCCAGCAGTTGGCATACCAGTGTTCAAGAGACCCAGTACTTC
CASSWHTSVQETQYF
>TRBV7-7|TRBJ2-5|few|.
TGTGCCAGCAGCGCAGGGCAGACCCAGTACTTC
CASSAGQTQYF
>TRBV27|TRBJ1-2|.|TRBD1
TGTGCCAGCAGTTTTTATCAGGGGGGGGCTAACTATGGCTACACCTTC
CASSFYQGGANYGYTF
>TRBV7-9|TRBJ2-7|.|.
TGTGCCAGCTCTCTAGGGCTGAGCTCCTACGAGCAGTACTTC
CASSLGLSSYEQYF
>TRBV28|TRBJ2-2|.|TRBD2
TGTGCCAGCAGCACCACCGGCCGGGGGGGAGGGACTGGGGAGCTGTTTTTT
CASSTTGRGGGTGELFF
>TRBV27|TRBJ2-2|.|TRBD2
TGTGCCAGCACGGGACTAGCGGGGAACACCGGGGAGCTGTTTTTT
CASTGLAGNTGELFF
>TRBV9|TRBJ2-3|.|.
TGTGCCAGCAGCGTAGGGAAGCGGGCGAGCACAGATACGCAGTATTTT
CASSVGKRASTDTQYF
>TRBV27|TRBJ1-5|few|.
TGTGCCAGCAGTGCACACGGACAGAACAATCAGCCCCAGCATTTT
CASSAHGQNNQPQHF
>TRBV2|TRBJ2-5|.|.
TGTGCCAGCAGTGATACAGGGATCCCTCAAGAGACCCAGTACTTC
CASSDTGIPQETQYF
>TRBV5-1|TRBJ2-1|few|TRBD2
TGCGCCAGCAGTAAAGACACTAGCGGCTACAATGAGCAGTTCTTC
CASSKDTSGYNEQFF
>TRBV19|TRBJ1-5|.|.
TGTGCCAGTAGTTTTCTCAGGGAGGGCAATCAGCCCCAGCATTTT
CASSFLREGNQPQHF
>TRBV5-1|TRBJ2-3|.|TRBD2
TGCGCCAGCAGCCCTGGACTAGCGGGAGGGACGGATACGCAGTATTTT
CASSPGLAGGTDTQYF
>TRBV5-5|TRBJ1-5|.|.
TGTGCCAGCAGCTTATTCGTGCAGGAGGGTAGCAATCAGCCCCAGCATTTT
CASSLFVQEGSNQPQHF
>TRBV6-5|TRBJ2-2|.|TRBD1
TGTGCCAGCAGTTCGGGGACAGTAAACACCGGGGAGCTGTTTTTT
CASSSGTVNTGELFF
>TRBV6-5|TRBJ1-5|.|.
TGTGCCAGCAGTGCAGGTCGCCTGGAGCCCCAGCATTTT
CASSAGRLEPQHF
>TRBV7-9|TRBJ1-2|.|.
TGTGCCAGCAGCTCCTTAGGTGGGCCGTCGGGCGGCTACACCTTC
CASSSLGGPSGGYTF
>TRBV11-2|TRBJ2-5|.|TRBD2
TGTGCCAGCAGCTTAGATCCACGGCGGGGGTACCAAGAGACCCAGTACTTC
CASSLDPRRGYQETQYF
>TRBV5-1|TRBJ2-7|.|.
TGCGCCAGCAGCCACCTCTTCCGGGGTAGGGTAGACGAGCAGTACTTC
CASSHLFRGRVDEQYF
>TRBV4-1|TRBJ2-5|few|TRBD1
TGCGCCAGCAGCCAAGGAACAGGGGGTGGAGAGACCCAGTACTTC
CASSQGTGGGETQYF
>TRBV7-6|TRBJ1-3|.|.
TGTGCCAGCAGCTTAGTATCCGCGGGAAACACCATATATTTT
CASSLVSAGNTIYF
>TRBV28|TRBJ1-1|.|.
TGTGCCAGCAGTCCATGGGAGCCGACGGGTGAAGCTTTCTTT
CASSPWEPTGEAFF
>TRBV28|TRBJ1-5|.|.
TGTGCCAGCAGTTCCACCGATCAGCCCCAGCATTTT
CASSSTDQPQHF
>TRBV5-1|TRBJ2-7|once|TRBD2
TGCGCCAGCAGCTTGGCCGTTAGCGGGAGAACCGATCGGACCTACGAGCAGTACTTC
CASSLAVSGRTDRTYEQYF
>TRBV27|TRBJ2-1|once|.
TGTGCCAGCAGTTTAACCGCTAGGGACAATGAGCAGTTCTTC
CASSLTARDNEQFF
>TRBV5-1|TRBJ2-1|.|TRBD2
TGCGCCAGCAGACCAGGAGCGGGAGGTAGTCTCAATGAGCAGTTCTTC
CASRPGAGGSLNEQFF